The clone carrying this T cell receptor beta chain was seen only once. Its antigen is unidentified. The sample belongs to a study of OX40 agonist ivuxolimab in advanced cancers. Overall study findings and caveats: The antigens recognized by the expanded peripheral T cells, that is their antigen specificity, were not determined.

Repertoires were generated with immunoSEQ multiplex PCR, while TCRdb's copy carries only in-frame clones and drops some. The table lists 80,000 to 100,000 clones, more than 85% of them singletons, with 0.26% in the top ten. Germline CDR1 reads LGHNA; CDR2 reads YSLEER. V was trimmed by 0 bases and J by 4 bases, leaving 14 bases between them. The CDR3 length is 16 residues. The V gene is TRBV4-3, the J gene TRBJ2-3, with D possibly being TRBD2 (6 bases). Specimen: CD4+ or CD8+ T cells sorted from blood, collected in a trial of the OX40 agonist ivuxolimab. This clonotype originated in an adult with an advanced solid tumor such as melanoma, head and neck, liver or kidney cancer. The CDR3 sequence: CASSQESSGSADTQYF. CDR3 sequence (DNA): TGCGCCAGCAGCCAAGAATCATCCGGGAGCGCAGATACGCAGTATTTT.